Presented here are 27 T cell receptor beta chains from one specimen sequenced in a study of cytomegalovirus exposure and HLA in healthy donors. This PCR relied on a set of 60 Vbeta primers and 13 Jbeta primers. Produced via immunoSEQ multiplex PCR; TCRdb's table is partial and in-frame only. The sample holds 100,000 to 150,000 clones. The sequencing input was PBMCs. These receptor sequences come from a man aged 18 to 35 in good health and CMV-seronegative.

V is TRBV28 and J is TRBJ1-4; D uncertain. CDR1 is MDHEN, CDR2 SYDVKM, per germline. V was cut by 3 bases and J by 3 bases, with 11 bases left in between. The length of the CDR3 is 15 residues. This CDR3 reads CASSFMSLANEKLFF. CDR3 DNA: TGTGCCAGCAGTTTCATGTCTTTAGCTAATGAAAAACTGTTTTTT.

This chain joins TRBV10-3 and TRBJ2-1, with D possibly matching TRBD2 (7 bases). V was cut by 3 bases and J by 2 bases, with 20 bases left in between. This CDR3 has 18 residues. CDR1 is ENHRY and CDR2 is SYGVKD in the germline V gene. CDR3 DNA: TGTGCCATCAGTGACCCAGGGGTCCGCGCGGGAGCCTACAATGAGCAGTTCTTC. This encodes CAISDPGVRAGAYNEQFF.

Worth noting for this clone: Mismatch with germline at one junction end may stem from a read error. Other DNA sequences in the sample encode the same CDR3. V is TRBV7-8 and J is TRBJ2-1, with D tentatively TRBD1 (6 bases). From germline, CDR1 is SGHVS and CDR2 FQNEAQ. The CDR3 spans 13 residues. CDR3 loop: CASSLRWDNEHFF. The DNA for the CDR3 is TGTGCCAGCAGCTTACGCTGGGACAACGAGCATTTCTTC.

The chain joins TRBV12-5 to TRBJ1-1; D unresolved. The CDR3 is 15 residues long. V lost 7 bases, J lost 3 bases, and 18 bases lay in between. In germline, CDR1 is LGHNT, CDR2 FRNRAP. CDR3 sequence reads: CASVRTGRVDTEAFF. The CDR3 DNA sequence: TGTGCTAGTGTCCGAACTGGGAGGGTGGACACTGAAGCTTTCTTT.

The chain links TRBV6-5 to TRBJ1-1, with D unclear. The CDR3 is made up of 15 amino acids. Trimming removed 0 bases from V and 1 base from J, with 9 bases in between. Germline V lookup: CDR1 MNHEY, CDR2 SVGAGI. This CDR3 is CASSYSRAANTEAFF. CDR3 bases: TGTGCCAGCAGTTACTCGAGGGCAGCGAACACTGAAGCTTTCTTT.

V and J are TRBV5-1 and TRBJ2-3; D gene ambiguous. V dropped 0 bases and J dropped 0 bases, with 5 bases sitting between them. Germline V gene lookup returns CDR1 SGHRS and CDR2 YFSETQ. This CDR3 comprises 14 residues. The CDR3 here is CASSLVTSTDTQYF. CDR3 DNA sequence: TGCGCCAGCAGCTTGGTTACTAGCACAGATACGCAGTATTTT.

This CDR3 is CASSGTSADTQYF. The CDR3 coding sequence is TGTGCCAGCAGTGGGACTAGCGCCGATACGCAGTATTTT. The rearrangement links TRBV25-1 to TRBJ2-3, with 9 bases fitting TRBD2. The CDR3 is made up of 13 amino acids. The germline V gene has CDR1 MGHDK and CDR2 SYGVNS. V shed 4 bases, J shed 6 bases, and the junction held 2 bases outside the gene matches. Supplemented by reference TRBV25-1 and TRBJ2-3, the full variable domain reads EADIYQTPRYLVIGTGKKITLECSQTMGHDKMYWYQQDPGMELHLIHYSYGVNSTEKGDLSSESTVSRIRTEHFPLTLESARPSHTSQYLCASSGTSADTQYFGPGTRLTVL.

This chain uses TRBV18 with TRBJ2-7; D not resolved. CDR3 length equals 15 residues. The germline CDR1 and CDR2 sequences are KGHSH and LQKENI. With 0 bases removed from V and 2 bases from J, the gap between germline ends came to 11 bases. CDR3: CASSPPTADTYEQYF. For the CDR3, the DNA is TGTGCCAGCTCACCACCAACAGCCGACACCTACGAGCAGTACTTC. Combining the CDR3 with reference TRBV18 and TRBJ2-7 gives the whole variable domain NAGVMQNPRHLVRRRGQEARLRCSPMKGHSHVYWYRQLPEEGLKFMVYLQKENIIDESGMPKERFSAEFPKEGPSILRIQQVVRGDSAAYFCASSPPTADTYEQYFGPGTRLTVT.

The chain has TRBV14 and TRBJ2-2; TRBD2 might be the D (5 bases). Trimming took off 8 bases at V and 7 bases at J, with 20 bases between the two ends. In germline, CDR1 is SGHDN, CDR2 FVKESK. CDR3 length equals 15 residues. The CDR3 spells CASRSALAVGGELFF. The CDR3 DNA is TGTGCCAGCCGTAGCGCCCTGGCCGTCGGCGGGGAGCTGTTTTTT. Complete variable domain (other parts from reference TRBV14 and TRBJ2-2): EAGVTQFPSHSVIEKGQTVTLRCDPISGHDNLYWYRRVMGKEIKFLLHFVKESKQDESGMPNNRFLAERTGGTYSTLKVQPAELEDSGVYFCASRSALAVGGELFFGEGSRLTVL.

The gene calls are TRBV10-1 and TRBJ2-5; D is perhaps TRBD1 (5 bases). Germline V lookup: CDR1 WNHNN, CDR2 SYGVQD (reference sequence). V was shortened by 2 bases and J by 5 bases, with 12 bases between the two germline ends. This CDR3 spans 14 amino acids. CDR3 region: CASSEGSGRETQYF. CDR3 DNA sequence: TGCGCCAGCAGTGAGGGGTCAGGGCGGGAGACCCAGTACTTC.

V usage is TRBV13 and J usage is TRBJ2-7, with unresolved D. V lost 5 bases, J lost 2 bases, and 16 bases lay in between. Per the germline V gene, CDR1 is PRHDT and CDR2 is FYEKMQ (reference sequence). The CDR3 is 15 residues long. CDR3 sequence (DNA): TGTGCCAGCAGCCACGAATCGGGTCCTACCTACGAGCAGTACTTC. This encodes CASSHESGPTYEQYF.

The CDR3 DNA is TGCGCCAGCAGCTTGGATTCAGTTAACACTGAAGCTTTCTTT. As protein: CASSLDSVNTEAFF. The chain employs TRBV5-1 and TRBJ1-1; D call uncertain. Germline CDR1 and CDR2: SGHRS and YFSETQ. The CDR3 runs to 14 residues. Trimming left V 0 bases short and J 2 bases short, with 8 bases between.

V usage is TRBV25-1 and J usage is TRBJ2-7, with TRBD1 matching 8 bases. The CDR3 sequence is 15 residues long. Trimming at V came to 4 bases and at J to 3 bases, leaving 8 bases not matched to a gene. Germline V CDR1 and CDR2: MGHDK, SYGVNS. CDR3 sequence: CASSGLGQGLYEQYF. CDR3 coding DNA: TGTGCCAGCAGTGGGCTAGGACAGGGCCTCTACGAGCAGTACTTC.

V usage is TRBV19 and J usage is TRBJ2-5; D gene uncertain. The CDR3 runs to 11 residues. Looked up from germline, CDR1 is LNHDA and CDR2 is SQIVND (reference sequence). Trimming shortened V by 3 bases and J by 6 bases, and 5 bases separated the two germline ends. The CDR3 is CASSISKTQYF. CDR3 nucleotide sequence: TGTGCCAGTAGTATTTCAAAGACCCAGTACTTC.

This rearrangement joins TRBV2 to TRBJ2-3; 8 nucleotides line up with TRBD2. The junction had 2 bases not matched to a gene; V was cut back by 4 bases and J by 8 bases. The CDR3 length is 12 residues. Germline V gene lookup returns CDR1 SNHLY and CDR2 FYNNEI. CDR3 in amino acids: CASSVSGTTQYF. The CDR3, as DNA: TGTGCCAGCAGTGTTAGCGGGACTACGCAGTATTTT.

The chain combines TRBV19 with TRBJ1-2, with 7 bases that match TRBD1. CDR1 and CDR2 (germline): LNHDA, SQIVND (reference sequence). The junction had 5 bases not matched to a gene; V was cut back by 6 bases and J by 4 bases. The length of the CDR3 is 13 residues. The CDR3, as DNA: TGTGCCAGTAGACAGGGGTTCGGCTATGGCTACACCTTC. Translation: CASRQGFGYGYTF. The variable domain in full, with the rest retrieved from reference TRBV19 and TRBJ1-2, is DGGITQSPKYLFRKEGQNVTLSCEQNLNHDAMYWYRQDPGQGLRLIYYSQIVNDFQKGDIAEGYSVSREKKESFPLTVTSAQKNPTAFYLCASRQGFGYGYTFGSGTRLTVV.

A note on this clone: The junction and the germline gene differ at one end; a read error may be behind it. The CDR3 DNA reads TGTGCCAGCAGCTTTTTTACCGGGGGGCAAGAGATCCAGTACTTC. Translation: CASSFFTGGQEIQYF. The V call is TRBV7-9, the J call TRBJ2-5, with a tentative D call TRBD2 (7 bases). Germline CDR1 reads SEHNR; CDR2 reads FQNEAQ (reference sequence). The CDR3 has 15 residues.

Comment on this clone: An end of the junction differs from the germline gene, which may be a read error. The V gene is TRBV7-7, the J gene TRBJ2-3; 16 positions match TRBD2. Germline assignment: CDR1 SSHAT and CDR2 FNYEAQ (reference sequence). CDR3 size: 19 residues. CDR3 bases: TGTGCTAGCAGCTTAGATCCGGGACTAGCGGGGGGGATCACAGATACGCAGTATTTT. Its translation is CASSLDPGLAGGITDTQYF.

The genes are TRBV30 and TRBJ1-3, with D possibly matching TRBD1 (6 bases). This CDR3 is 15 amino acids long. Looked up from germline, CDR1 is GTSNPN and CDR2 is SVGIG (reference sequence). V was shortened by 8 bases and J by 0 bases, with 17 bases between the two germline ends. The CDR3 spells CAGGGGEGSGNTIYF. The CDR3 bases are TGTGCCGGAGGGGGGGGCGAGGGCTCTGGAAACACCATATATTTT.

The chain has TRBV30 and TRBJ1-2; D is undetermined. Between the trimmed V and J ends, which lost 4 bases and 3 bases, there was a span of 15 bases. CDR1 is GTSNPN and CDR2 is SVGIG in the germline V gene (reference sequence). This CDR3 has 14 residues. In DNA, the CDR3 is TGTGCCTGGAAGCAAGAGTTTTCTGACTATGGCTACACCTTC. Translation: CAWKQEFSDYGYTF.

This chain joins TRBV6-5 and TRBJ1-3; D might be TRBD1 (5 bases). The CDR3 sequence is 13 residues long. The germline V and J ends were trimmed by 5 bases and 9 bases, with 14 bases remaining between them. The germline gives CDR1 MNHEY, CDR2 SVGAGI. The CDR3 DNA is TGTGCCAGCAGTGAAGGGGATTCGGGCACCATATATTTT. It specifies CASSEGDSGTIYF.

The genes are TRBV5-1 and TRBJ1-1; the match to TRBD1 covers 9 bases. V was clipped by 4 bases and J by 6 bases; unmatched bases: 7. The CDR3 spans 14 residues. Germline V lookup: CDR1 SGHRS, CDR2 YFSETQ. The CDR3 loop reads CASSRTGDGAEAFF. DNA for the CDR3: TGCGCCAGCAGCAGGACAGGGGACGGCGCTGAAGCTTTCTTT.

The CDR3 loop is CASSFAGDGYTF. The CDR3 DNA reads as TGTGCCAGCAGCTTTGCAGGGGATGGCTACACCTTC. The rearrangement joins TRBV7-8 to TRBJ1-2, with D possibly TRBD1 on 6 matching bases. V dropped 3 bases and J dropped 6 bases, with 8 bases sitting between them. The CDR3 contains 12 residues. CDR1 is SGHVS and CDR2 is FQNEAQ in the germline V gene.

This rearrangement joins TRBV6-5 to TRBJ2-1, with D possibly being TRBD2 (5 bases). Trimming removed 6 bases at V and 0 bases at J, with 12 bases between. Germline values: CDR1 MNHEY, CDR2 SVGAGI. The CDR3 sequence is 15 residues long. The CDR3 protein is CASSSLASSYNEQFF. Written as DNA, the CDR3 is TGTGCCAGCAGCTCCCTAGCCTCCTCCTACAATGAGCAGTTCTTC.

The chain has TRBV20-1 and TRBJ2-7; D gene uncertain. Germline V gene sequence: CDR1 DFQATT, CDR2 SNEGSKA (reference sequence). V lost 6 bases to trimming and J lost 8 bases, with 11 bases between them. CDR3 length equals 10 residues. In nucleotides, the CDR3 is TGCAGTGCGCTTAGCTTGCAGCAGTACTTC. It yields the protein CSALSLQQYF.

The chain couples TRBV6-1 to TRBJ2-7, with 10 bases lining up with TRBD1. CDR3 length: 15 residues. In germline, CDR1 is MNHNS, CDR2 SASEGT. V shed 4 bases and J 6 bases; nucleotides not matched to a gene: 9. DNA of the CDR3: TGTGCCAGCAGTGGGGTTGGGACAGGGGTTTCCGAGCAGTACTTC. Translated: CASSGVGTGVSEQYF.

Details on this clone: Other DNA sequences from this sample encode an identical CDR3 as well. The chain recombines TRBV10-2 with TRBJ1-2; D is uncertain. Deletions cut 3 bases from V and 2 bases from J, with 10 bases between. Germline CDR1 WSHSY, CDR2 SAAADI. CDR3 length: 14 amino acids. The CDR3 protein is CASSDGRQNYGYTF. CDR3 nucleotide sequence: TGCGCCAGCAGTGACGGCAGACAAAACTATGGCTACACCTTC.